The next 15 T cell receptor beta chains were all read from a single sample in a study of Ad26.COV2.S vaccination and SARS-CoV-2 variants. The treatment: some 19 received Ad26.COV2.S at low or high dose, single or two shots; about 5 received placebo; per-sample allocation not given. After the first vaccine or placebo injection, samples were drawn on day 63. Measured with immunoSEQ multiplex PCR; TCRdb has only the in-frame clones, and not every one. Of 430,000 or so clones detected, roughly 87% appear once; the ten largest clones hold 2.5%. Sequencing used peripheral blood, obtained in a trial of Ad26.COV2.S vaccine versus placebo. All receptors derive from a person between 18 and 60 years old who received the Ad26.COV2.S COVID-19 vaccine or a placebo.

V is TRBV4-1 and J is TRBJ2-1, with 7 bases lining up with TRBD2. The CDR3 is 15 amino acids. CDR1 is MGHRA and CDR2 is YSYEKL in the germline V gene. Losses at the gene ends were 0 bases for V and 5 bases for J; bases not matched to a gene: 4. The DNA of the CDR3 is TGCGCCAGCAGCCAAGAACCTAGCGGTAACAATGAGCAGTTCTTC. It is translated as CASSQEPSGNNEQFF.

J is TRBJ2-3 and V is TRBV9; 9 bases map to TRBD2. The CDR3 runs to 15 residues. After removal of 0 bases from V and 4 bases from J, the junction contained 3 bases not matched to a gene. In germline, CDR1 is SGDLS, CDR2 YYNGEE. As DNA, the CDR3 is TGTGCCAGCAGCGTAGGGGTAGCGGGAGCAGATACGCAGTATTTT. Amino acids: CASSVGVAGADTQYF. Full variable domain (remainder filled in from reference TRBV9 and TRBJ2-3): DSGVTQTPKHLITATGQRVTLRCSPRSGDLSVYWYQQSLDQGLQFLIQYYNGEERAKGNILERFSAQQFPDLHSELNLSSLELGDSALYFCASSVGVAGADTQYFGPGTRLTVL.

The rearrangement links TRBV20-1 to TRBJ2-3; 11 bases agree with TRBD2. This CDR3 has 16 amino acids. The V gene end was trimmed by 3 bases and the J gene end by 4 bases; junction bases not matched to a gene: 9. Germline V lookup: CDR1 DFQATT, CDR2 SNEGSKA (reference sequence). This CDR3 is CSASTSGSFGADTQYF. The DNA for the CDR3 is TGCAGTGCTAGTACTAGCGGGAGTTTCGGCGCAGATACGCAGTATTTT.

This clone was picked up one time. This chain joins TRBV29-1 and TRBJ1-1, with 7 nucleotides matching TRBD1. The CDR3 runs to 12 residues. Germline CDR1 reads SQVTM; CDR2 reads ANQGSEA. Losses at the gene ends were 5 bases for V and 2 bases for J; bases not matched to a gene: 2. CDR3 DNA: TGCAGCGTTCGACAGGGTAACACTGAAGCTTTCTTT. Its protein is CSVRQGNTEAFF.

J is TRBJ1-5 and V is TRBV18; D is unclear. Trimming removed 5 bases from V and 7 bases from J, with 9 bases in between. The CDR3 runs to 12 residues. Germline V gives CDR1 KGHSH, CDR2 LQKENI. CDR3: CASSDRQQPQHF. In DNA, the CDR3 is TGTGCCAGCTCAGATAGGCAGCAGCCCCAGCATTTT.

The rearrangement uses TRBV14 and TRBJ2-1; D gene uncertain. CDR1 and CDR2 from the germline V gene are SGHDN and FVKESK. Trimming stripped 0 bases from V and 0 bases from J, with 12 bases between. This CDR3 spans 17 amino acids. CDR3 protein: CASSQDFSDNSYNEQFF. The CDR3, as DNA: TGTGCCAGCAGCCAAGATTTTTCGGATAACTCCTACAATGAGCAGTTCTTC.

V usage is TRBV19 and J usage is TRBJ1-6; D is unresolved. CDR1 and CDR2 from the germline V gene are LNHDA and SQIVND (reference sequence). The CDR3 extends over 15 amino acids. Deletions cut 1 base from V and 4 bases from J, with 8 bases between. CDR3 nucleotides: TGTGCCAGTAGTATAGCACAGCTATATAATTCACCCCTCCACTTT. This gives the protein CASSIAQLYNSPLHF.

Here the CDR3 reads CASSQDRSYDNEQFF. DNA for the CDR3: TGCGCCAGCAGCCAAGATCGGAGCTATGACAATGAGCAGTTCTTC. This chain joins TRBV4-1 and TRBJ2-1; D gene ambiguous. CDR1 and CDR2 (germline): MGHRA, YSYEKL. CDR3 size: 15 residues. Deletions cut 0 bases from V and 5 bases from J, with 11 bases between.

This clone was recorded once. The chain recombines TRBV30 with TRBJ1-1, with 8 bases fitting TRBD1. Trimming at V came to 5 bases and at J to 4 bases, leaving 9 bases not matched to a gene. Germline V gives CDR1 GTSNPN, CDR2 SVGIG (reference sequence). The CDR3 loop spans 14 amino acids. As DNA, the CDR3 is TGTGCCTGGGGGAGAGGACAGGGAATCACTGAAGCTTTCTTT. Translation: CAWGRGQGITEAFF.

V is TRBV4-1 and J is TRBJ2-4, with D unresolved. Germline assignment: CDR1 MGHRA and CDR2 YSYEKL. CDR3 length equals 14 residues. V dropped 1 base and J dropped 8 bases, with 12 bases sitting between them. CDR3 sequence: CASSQADPVDIQYF. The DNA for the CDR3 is TGCGCCAGCAGCCAAGCTGACCCGGTGGACATTCAGTACTTC.

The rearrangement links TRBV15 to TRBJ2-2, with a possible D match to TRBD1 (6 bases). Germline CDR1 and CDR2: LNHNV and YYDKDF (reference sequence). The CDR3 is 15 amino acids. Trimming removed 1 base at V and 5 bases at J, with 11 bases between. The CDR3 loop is CATSRAKQGTGELFF. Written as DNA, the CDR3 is TGTGCCACCAGCAGAGCCAAACAGGGTACCGGGGAGCTGTTTTTT.

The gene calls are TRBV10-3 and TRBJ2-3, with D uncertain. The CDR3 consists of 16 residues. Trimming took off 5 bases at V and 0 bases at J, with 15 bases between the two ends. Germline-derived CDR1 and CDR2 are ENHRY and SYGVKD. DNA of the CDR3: TGTGCCATCAGTACGTTTCGGGCCGCTAGCACAGATACGCAGTATTTT. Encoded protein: CAISTFRAASTDTQYF.

The CDR3 loop reads CASSRGGSIGTNEKLFF. DNA of the CDR3: TGTGCCAGTAGTAGGGGTGGGTCTATAGGAACTAATGAAAAACTGTTTTTT. The V gene is TRBV19, the J gene TRBJ1-4; D uncertain. Germline lookup yields CDR1 LNHDA and CDR2 SQIVND (reference sequence). The CDR3 sequence is 17 residues long. Trimming removed 4 bases from V and 1 base from J, with 16 bases in between.

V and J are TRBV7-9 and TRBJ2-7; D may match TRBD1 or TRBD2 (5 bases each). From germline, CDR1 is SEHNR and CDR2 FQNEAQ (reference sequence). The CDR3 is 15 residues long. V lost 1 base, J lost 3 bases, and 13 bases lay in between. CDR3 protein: CASSLVRDLFYEQYF. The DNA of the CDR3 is TGTGCCAGCAGCTTAGTAAGGGACCTGTTCTACGAGCAGTACTTC.

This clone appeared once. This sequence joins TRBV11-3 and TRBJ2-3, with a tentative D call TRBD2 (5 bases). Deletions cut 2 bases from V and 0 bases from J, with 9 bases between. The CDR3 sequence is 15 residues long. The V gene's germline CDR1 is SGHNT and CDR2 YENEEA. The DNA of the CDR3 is TGTGCCAGCAGCTTAAGGACGGGGAGCACAGATACGCAGTATTTT. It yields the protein CASSLRTGSTDTQYF.